This T cell receptor (beta chain) appears in the sequencing data of a study of T cell repertoires in aging, cancer and after chemotherapy. Across the study: Over several months to years, re-sampled healthy donor repertoires clearly shared clones.

CDR1 SGHTA and CDR2 FQGTGA come from the germline V gene. Trimming took 2 bases from V and 6 from J, leaving 12 bases between them. The CDR3 consists of 14 residues. Amplification of TCR beta used genomic DNA extracted from peripheral blood. Study findings and constraints: In each cancer cohort, median generation probability increased across chemotherapy, suggesting thymic output rebounded. No conclusions about immunological memory after chemotherapy can be drawn from the repertoire data.

This clonotype was seen more than once but under ten times. The antigen is unknown. Rearranged V-D-J TRB sequences were amplified with a mixed TRB-A/B primer pool. TCRdb re-derived calls from the multiplex PCR reads in MiXCR, one entry per CDR3 protein. The sample has 9,500 or so distinct CDR3 sequences, 25% to 30% seen once; the top ten hold 1% to 1.5%. The source of this sequence is a human donor in good health. The rearrangement uses TRBV7-3 and TRBJ2-3; the D gene could be TRBD1 or TRBD2 (5 bases each). Input material: blood. For the CDR3, the DNA is TGTGCCAGCAGCTTAGGGGGAGAAGCGGATACGCAGTATTTT. It yields the protein CASSLGGEADTQYF.